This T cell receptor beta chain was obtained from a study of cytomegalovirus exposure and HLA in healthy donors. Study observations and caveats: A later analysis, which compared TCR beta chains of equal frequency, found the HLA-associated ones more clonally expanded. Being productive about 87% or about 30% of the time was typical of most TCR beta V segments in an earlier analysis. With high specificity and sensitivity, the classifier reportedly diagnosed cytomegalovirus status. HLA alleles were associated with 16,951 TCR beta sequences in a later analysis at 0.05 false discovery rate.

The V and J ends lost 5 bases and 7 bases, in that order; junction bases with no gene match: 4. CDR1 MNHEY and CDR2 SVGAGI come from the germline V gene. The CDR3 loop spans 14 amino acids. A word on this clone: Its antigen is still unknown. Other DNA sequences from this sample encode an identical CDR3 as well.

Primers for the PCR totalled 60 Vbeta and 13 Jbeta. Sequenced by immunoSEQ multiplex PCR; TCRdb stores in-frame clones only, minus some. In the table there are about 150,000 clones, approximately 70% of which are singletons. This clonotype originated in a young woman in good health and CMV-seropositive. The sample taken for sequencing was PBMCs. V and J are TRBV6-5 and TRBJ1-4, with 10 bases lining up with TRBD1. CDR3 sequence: CASSAGQGSEKLFF. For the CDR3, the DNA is TGTGCCAGCAGTGCGGGACAGGGGTCTGAAAAACTGTTTTTT.